The 10 T cell receptor beta chains below all came from one sample that was sequenced in a study of patients and donors after allogeneic stem cell transplantation. TCRdb redid the calling of the RT-PCR reads with MiXCR, one entry per CDR3 protein. The data hold about 410,000 distinct CDR3 sequences, with 16% observed a single time. The sequenced sample was blood, either unsorted or a sorted T cell fraction (not recorded which). The origin of the receptors is a human donor who was either an allogeneic HSCT recipient or a stem cell or donor lymphocyte infusion donor (not recorded which). It is not recorded whose cells these are; they may come from a transplant donor.

This clonotype came up many times. The chain uses TRBV7-8 and TRBJ1-5; 7 nucleotides line up with TRBD1. The germline V gene has CDR1 SGHVS and CDR2 FQNEAQ. The V and J ends lost 1 base and 4 bases, in that order; junction bases with no gene match: 7. The CDR3 totals 16 residues. The CDR3 is CASSLGDRVGNQPQHF. DNA for the CDR3: TGTGCCAGCAGCTTAGGCGACAGGGTGGGGAATCAGCCCCAGCATTTT.

The chain uses TRBV20-1 and TRBJ1-5; no definite D call. CDR3 length: 16 amino acids. The germline CDR1 and CDR2 sequences are DFQATT and SNEGSKA (reference sequence). The germline V and J ends were trimmed by 0 bases and 0 bases, with 12 bases remaining between them. Here the CDR3 DNA reads TGCAGTGCTAGAGAACAAAGTGATTATAGCAATCAGCCCCAGCATTTT. This sequence encodes CSAREQSDYSNQPQHF.

A few counts support this clonotype. This rearrangement joins TRBV7-2 to TRBJ2-2; D is perhaps TRBD1 (6 bases). The V end was cut by 2 bases, the J end by 2 bases, with 12 bases between. CDR3 length: 16 residues. Per the germline V gene, CDR1 is SGHTA and CDR2 is FQGNSA. The CDR3 DNA sequence: TGTGCCAGCAGCTTATGGGGCAGGGGCAACACCGGGGAGCTGTTTTTT. The encoded protein is CASSLWGRGNTGELFF.

This clonotype appeared a few times. V usage is TRBV24-1 and J usage is TRBJ2-5, with TRBD1 matching 11 bases. This CDR3 is 17 amino acids long. V shed 1 base, J shed 5 bases, and the junction held 8 bases outside the gene matches. CDR1 is KGHDR, CDR2 SFDVKD, per germline. CDR3 protein: CATSDFLGTGGRETQYF. The CDR3, as DNA: TGTGCCACCAGTGATTTCCTTGGGACAGGGGGTAGGGAGACCCAGTACTTC.

This clonotype was counted many times. This chain joins TRBV24-1 and TRBJ1-1; D gene unclear. In germline, CDR1 is KGHDR, CDR2 SFDVKD. The CDR3 sequence is 11 residues long. Trimming cost V 2 bases and J 11 bases, with 8 bases left between them. In DNA form, the CDR3 reads TGTGCCACCAGTGATTCGATAAGGGCTTTCTTT. This translates into CATSDSIRAFF.

V is TRBV20-1 and J is TRBJ1-6; weak D call: TRBD1 (5 bases). CDR3 size: 14 residues. With 6 bases removed from V and 11 bases from J, the gap between germline ends came to 20 bases. Germline V gene sequence: CDR1 DFQATT, CDR2 SNEGSKA (reference sequence). CDR3 DNA: TGCAGTGCCCCGGTAGGGGACCCAGGAGCACCCCTCCACTTT. Amino acid sequence: CSAPVGDPGAPLHF.

The chain has TRBV3-1 and TRBJ2-4, with a weak D call TRBD1 (6 bases). In germline, CDR1 is LGHDT, CDR2 YNNKEL (reference sequence). There are 20 residues in the CDR3. Trimming removed 4 bases from V and 0 bases from J, with 25 bases in between. The CDR3 sequence is CASSLYLPRQADLAKNIQYF. The CDR3 region has the DNA TGTGCCAGCAGCCTATACCTTCCCCGACAGGCCGATCTAGCCAAAAACATTCAGTACTTC.

This clonotype was counted at least ten times. The chain combines TRBV12-3 or TRBV12-4 with TRBJ2-5, with 8 bases identical to TRBD2. The CDR3 extends over 18 amino acids. After removal of 1 base from V and 0 bases from J, the junction contained 10 bases not matched to a gene. This CDR3 is CASSLEAGDSPYQETQYF. CDR3 nucleotides: TGTGCCAGCAGTTTAGAAGCGGGAGACTCACCGTACCAAGAGACCCAGTACTTC.

The V gene is TRBV4-1, the J gene TRBJ1-2, with D unresolved. V lost 6 bases and J lost 3, with 20 bases in between. Germline CDR1 MGHRA, CDR2 YSYEKL. The CDR3 totals 16 residues. Written as DNA, the CDR3 is TGCGCCAGCAGGCCAATTACAAGTCACCTCTACTATGGCTACACCTTC. Amino acid sequence: CASRPITSHLYYGYTF.

This clonotype has a handful of counts. The chain employs TRBV6-2 or TRBV6-3 and TRBJ2-2; no definite D call. V was cut by 6 bases and J by 0 bases, with 11 bases left in between. CDR3 length: 15 residues. Germline-derived CDR1 and CDR2 are MNHEY and SVGEGT. CDR3 nucleotides: TGTGCCAGCAGCTCACAATGGGCGAACACCGGGGAGCTGTTTTTT. Translation gives CASSSQWANTGELFF.